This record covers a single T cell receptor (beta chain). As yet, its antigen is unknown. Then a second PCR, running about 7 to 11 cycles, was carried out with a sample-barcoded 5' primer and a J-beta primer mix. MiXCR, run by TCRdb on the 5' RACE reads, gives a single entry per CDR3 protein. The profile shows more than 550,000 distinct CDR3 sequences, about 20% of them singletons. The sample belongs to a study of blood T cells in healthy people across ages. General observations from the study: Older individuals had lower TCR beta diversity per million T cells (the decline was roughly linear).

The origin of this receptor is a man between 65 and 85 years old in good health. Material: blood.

As DNA, the CDR3 is TGTGCCAGCTCACCCCTGAGAGGGGGCCAAGTGATAAATGAGCAGTTCTTC. Residues: CASSPLRGGQVINEQFF. This chain joins TRBV18 and TRBJ2-5, with 7 positions matching TRBD1. The J call may be wrong; the DNA end is better matched by TRBJ2-1. The CDR3 consists of 17 residues. Germline V CDR1 and CDR2: KGHSH, LQKENI.